This TCR beta chain comes out of a study of CD8+ T cells in alopecia areata. Study information: Severity among treated patients was scored by the percentage of scalp area affected.

Treatment noted: oral pan-JAK inhibitor, 5-10 mg twice daily. This CDR3 region has 12 residues. Looked up from germline, CDR1 is MDHEN and CDR2 is SYDVKM. V was cut by 2 bases and J by 9 bases, with 10 bases left in between. cDNA serving as the sequencing template came from extracted, reverse transcribed RNA. Only in-frame clones appear in the TCRdb table, and some are missing; sequencing was by immunoSEQ multiplex PCR. In the table there are nearly 200,000 clones, 58% of which are singletons. V gene TRBV28 combines with J gene TRBJ1-1; maybe TRBD1 (6 bases). The specimen comprised CD4+ T cells sorted from blood, sampled at week 24, from a patient treated with tofacitinib. This clonotype originated in a human donor with alopecia areata. CDR3 bases: TGTGCCAGCAGTTTAAGGGGGAGGAAAGCTTTCTTT. It yields the protein CASSLRGRKAFF.